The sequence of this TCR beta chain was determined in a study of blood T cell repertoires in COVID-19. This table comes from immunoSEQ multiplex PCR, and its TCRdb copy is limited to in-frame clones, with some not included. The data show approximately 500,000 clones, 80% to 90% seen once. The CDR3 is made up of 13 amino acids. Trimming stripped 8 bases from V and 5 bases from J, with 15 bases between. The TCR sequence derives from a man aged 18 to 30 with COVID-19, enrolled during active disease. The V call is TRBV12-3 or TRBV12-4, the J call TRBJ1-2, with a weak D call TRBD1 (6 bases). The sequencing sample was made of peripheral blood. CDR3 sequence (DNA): TGTGCCAGCCGACCGAACGGACAGTATGGCTACACCTTC. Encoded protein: CASRPNGQYGYTF.